A selection of T cell receptor beta chains follows, all from one sample in a study of blood T cell repertoires in COVID-19. The table came from immunoSEQ multiplex PCR; TCRdb's copy has only in-frame clones and leaves some out. This table has about 45,000 clones, around 85% appearing once. Input material: peripheral blood. These receptors came from a woman aged 80 or older with acute or convalescent COVID-19. The CDR3 runs from the conserved cysteine through the conserved F or W. D genes are given only for firm matches. Some rows have no size entry. The others give once, few or many, or a class for an expanded clone.

size,J,V,D,DNA,CDR3
few,TRBJ1-6,TRBV4-2,-,TGTGCCAGCAGCCAAGCAGGGTTCGGTCCGGATTCACCCCTCCACTTT,CASSQAGFGPDSPLHF
-,TRBJ1-6,TRBV6-5,-,TGTGCCAGCAGTTACTCGGTGGAGATACGAAATTCACCCCTCCACTTT,CASSYSVEIRNSPLHF
few,TRBJ1-6,TRBV5-8,-,TGTGCCAGCGATAGCTCCTATAATTCACCCCTCCACTTT,CASDSSYNSPLHF
-,TRBJ1-5,TRBV27,TRBD1,TGTGCCAGCAGTTTAGGACAGGGGAGCAATCAGCCCCAGCATTTT,CASSLGQGSNQPQHF
once,TRBJ2-7,TRBV5-5,-,TGTGCCAGCAGCGACAGGTTCAACGAGCAGTACTTC,CASSDRFNEQYF
few,TRBJ2-1,TRBV3-1/TRBV3-2,-,TGTGCCAGCAGCCACCCCTTACCTATCCATGAGCAGTTCTTC,CASSHPLPIHEQFF
-,TRBJ2-3,TRBV5-1,-,TGCGCCAGCAGCTTGATGCAGGGGCCTACAGATACGCAGTATTTT,CASSLMQGPTDTQYF
-,TRBJ1-6,TRBV7-8,-,TGTGCCAGCAGCGTCGGGACTCGGAGTCTTTCACCCCTCCACTTT,CASSVGTRSLSPLHF
-,TRBJ1-1,TRBV7-9,-,TGTGCCAGCAGCCTCGAGCCCATGAACACTGAAGCTTTCTTT,CASSLEPMNTEAFF
-,TRBJ2-5,TRBV28,TRBD2,TGTGCCAGCAGTAGGGGAATGGGGAGGGATGGGGGTGCAGAGACCCAGTACTTC,CASSRGMGRDGGAETQYF
-,TRBJ2-5,TRBV2,-,TGTGCCAGCAGCCCCCGACAGGTAGAGACCCAGTACTTC,CASSPRQVETQYF
few,TRBJ1-1,TRBV29-1,-,TGCAGCGTTCGGACAGCTGGACAGAACACTGAAGCTTTCTTT,CSVRTAGQNTEAFF
-,TRBJ2-3,TRBV7-8,-,TGTGCCAGCAGCTTTGGAACTAGTTGGCAATCAGATACGCAGTATTTT,CASSFGTSWQSDTQYF
-,TRBJ2-7,TRBV28,-,TGTGCCACCACCAGGGGGGACTCCTACGAGCAGTACTTC,CATTRGDSYEQYF
-,TRBJ2-5,TRBV4-1,TRBD2,TGCGCCAGCAGCCAAACCCCACTAGCGGGAGTGGGGGAGACCCAGTACTTC,CASSQTPLAGVGETQYF
-,TRBJ1-1,TRBV5-4,-,TGTGCCAGCAGCTTGGGGACTGGAGTAGCTTTCTTT,CASSLGTGVAFF
-,TRBJ1-2,TRBV10-3,TRBD1,TGTGCCAGCGGGACAGGGGCTAACTATGGCTACACCTTC,CASGTGANYGYTF
-,TRBJ1-6,TRBV10-1,-,TGCGCCAGCAGTGAGGATGAGAATTCACCCCTCCACTTT,CASSEDENSPLHF
-,TRBJ2-1,TRBV5-6,TRBD2,TGTGCCAGCAGCTTAACGCGGGAGGGCCGCAATGAGCAGTTCTTC,CASSLTREGRNEQFF
few,TRBJ2-7,TRBV3-1/TRBV3-2,-,TGTGCCAGCAGCCAGGGACTGTTAGGCGAGCAGTACTTC,CASSQGLLGEQYF
-,TRBJ2-3,TRBV28,TRBD2,TGTGCCAGCAGCCCCCAGCCCTCTAGCGGGAGGGCAGCAGATACGCAGTATTTT,CASSPQPSSGRAADTQYF
-,TRBJ2-5,TRBV11-2,-,TGTGCCAGCAGCTTATCTTCCCTAGCTGGGGAGACCCAGTACTTC,CASSLSSLAGETQYF
-,TRBJ2-1,TRBV25-1,-,TGTGCCAGCAGTCGGGAAGGGTCCTACAATGAGCAGTTCTTC,CASSREGSYNEQFF
-,TRBJ2-5,TRBV11-1,-,TGTGCCAGCAGCTCTACTAGGGCCTCCGGGACCCAGTACTTC,CASSSTRASGTQYF
-,TRBJ1-1,TRBV2,-,TGTGCCAGCATTAGAAGCCCGGGTGGGGGGACTGAAGCTTTCTTT,CASIRSPGGGTEAFF
-,TRBJ1-2,TRBV5-6,-,TGTGCCAGCACGTTTAATACGGACACCTACTACGGCTACACCTTC,CASTFNTDTYYGYTF
-,TRBJ2-3,TRBV5-1,-,TGCGCCAGCAGCCAGCTACTAGCAGGGGGGACAGATACGCAGTATTTT,CASSQLLAGGTDTQYF
-,TRBJ2-7,TRBV28,-,TGTGCCAGCAGTTTGGTAAGGGGCGAGCAGTACTTC,CASSLVRGEQYF
-,TRBJ2-3,TRBV16,TRBD2,TGTGCCAGCAGCCAAGCAAGCGGGGCGAACACAGATACGCAGTATTTT,CASSQASGANTDTQYF
-,TRBJ2-5,TRBV24-1,-,TGTGCCACCAGTGATTTGATGGGAGGCGAGACCCAGTACTTC,CATSDLMGGETQYF
-,TRBJ2-1,TRBV11-1,-,TGTGCCAGCAGCTTAGTTACGGCTAGCGTTTACAATGAGCAGTTCTTC,CASSLVTASVYNEQFF
-,TRBJ1-2,TRBV19,TRBD1,TGTGCCAGTGCGTCGGGACAGGGTGTCTATGGCTACACCTTC,CASASGQGVYGYTF
-,TRBJ1-6,TRBV12-5,-,TGTGCTAGTGGTCCCCGAACCCCAGGGGCTATGAGTGGGTCACCCCTCCACTTT,CASGPRTPGAMSGSPLHF
-,TRBJ2-4,TRBV11-2,TRBD1,TGTGCCAGCAGCTTAGGGAAACAGGGGCTAGCATTTGACATTCAGTACTTC,CASSLGKQGLAFDIQYF
once,TRBJ1-2,TRBV5-4,TRBD1,TGTGCCAGCAGCATAGGACAGGGGATCAATCCAAGGGGCTACACCTTC,CASSIGQGINPRGYTF
few,TRBJ2-1,TRBV27,TRBD2,TGTGCCAGCAGTTCCGCTCTGCGAGCGGGAGGTTACAATGAGCAGTTCTTC,CASSSALRAGGYNEQFF
-,TRBJ2-7,TRBV21-1,-,TGTGCCAGCAGCAAAAAAAAGCGGGCGACCCTCTACGAGCAGTACTTC,CASSKKKRATLYEQYF
-,TRBJ2-1,TRBV18,TRBD2,TGTGCCAGCTCACCACGGACTAGCGGGAGTGGAGATGAGCAGTTCTTC,CASSPRTSGSGDEQFF
-,TRBJ1-1,TRBV25-1,-,TGTGCCAGCAGTGACCCTGCGGGGGGCCGAGGCGGCACTGAAGCTTTCTTT,CASSDPAGGRGGTEAFF
-,TRBJ2-7,TRBV19,-,TGTGCCAGTAGCACCGTCTCGAGCGGCCGGGCCTACGAGCAGTACTTC,CASSTVSSGRAYEQYF
once,TRBJ2-3,TRBV5-5,-,TGTGCCAGCAGCCAACAGGTCGGAGGCACAGATACGCAGTATTTT,CASSQQVGGTDTQYF
-,TRBJ2-1,TRBV9,TRBD2,TGTGCCAGCAGCCCCCGAGCGGGAGAGTTCAATGAGCAGTTCTTC,CASSPRAGEFNEQFF
-,TRBJ1-5,TRBV19,-,TGTGCCACTGACCAGGGTCCGCGTCAGCCCCAGCATTTT,CATDQGPRQPQHF